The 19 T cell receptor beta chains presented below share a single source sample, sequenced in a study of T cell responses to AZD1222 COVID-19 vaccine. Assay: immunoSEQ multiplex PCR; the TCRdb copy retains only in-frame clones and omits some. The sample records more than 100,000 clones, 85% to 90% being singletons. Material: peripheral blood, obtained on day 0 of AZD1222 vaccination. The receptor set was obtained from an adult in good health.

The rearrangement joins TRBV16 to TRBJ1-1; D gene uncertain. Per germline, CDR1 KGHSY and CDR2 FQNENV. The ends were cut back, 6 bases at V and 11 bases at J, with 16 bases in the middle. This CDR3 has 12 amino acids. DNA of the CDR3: TGTGCCAGCAGTCCCCGCCCTGGAGGGGCTTTCTTT. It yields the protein CASSPRPGGAFF.

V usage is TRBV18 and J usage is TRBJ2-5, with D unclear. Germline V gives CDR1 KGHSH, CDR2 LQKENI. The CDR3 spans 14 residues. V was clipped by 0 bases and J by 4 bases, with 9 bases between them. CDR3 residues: CASSPPRPRETQYF. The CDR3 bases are TGTGCCAGCTCACCACCGAGACCTCGAGAGACCCAGTACTTC.

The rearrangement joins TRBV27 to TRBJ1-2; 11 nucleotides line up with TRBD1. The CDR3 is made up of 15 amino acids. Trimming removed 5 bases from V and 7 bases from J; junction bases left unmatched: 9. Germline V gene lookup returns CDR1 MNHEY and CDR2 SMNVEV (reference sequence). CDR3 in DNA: TGTGCCAGCAGTCCCCGGGGACAGGGGGTACGTGGCTACACCTTC. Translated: CASSPRGQGVRGYTF.

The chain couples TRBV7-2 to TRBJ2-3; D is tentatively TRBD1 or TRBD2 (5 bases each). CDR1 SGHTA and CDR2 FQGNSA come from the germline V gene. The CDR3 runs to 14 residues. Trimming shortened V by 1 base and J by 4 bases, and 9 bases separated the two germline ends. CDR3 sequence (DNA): TGTGCCAGCAGCTTAGGGGGACGGCCAGATACGCAGTATTTT. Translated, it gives CASSLGGRPDTQYF.

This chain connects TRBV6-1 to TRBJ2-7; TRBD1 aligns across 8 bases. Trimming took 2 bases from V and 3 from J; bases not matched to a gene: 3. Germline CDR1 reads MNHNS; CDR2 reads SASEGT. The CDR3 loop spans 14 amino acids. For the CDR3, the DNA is TGTGCCAGCAGTGAATGGGACAGGAACTACGAGCAGTACTTC. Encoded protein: CASSEWDRNYEQYF.

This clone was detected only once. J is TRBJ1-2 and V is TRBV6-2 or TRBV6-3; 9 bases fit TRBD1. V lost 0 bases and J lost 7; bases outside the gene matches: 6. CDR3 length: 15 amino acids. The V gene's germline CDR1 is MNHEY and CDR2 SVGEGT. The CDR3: CASSYSEQGARGYTF. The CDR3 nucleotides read TGTGCCAGCAGTTACTCTGAACAGGGGGCGCGTGGCTACACCTTC.

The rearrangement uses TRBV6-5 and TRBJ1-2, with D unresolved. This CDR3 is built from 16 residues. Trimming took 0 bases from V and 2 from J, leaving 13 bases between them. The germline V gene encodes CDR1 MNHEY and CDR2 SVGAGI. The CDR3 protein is CASSYSRLGSNYGYTF. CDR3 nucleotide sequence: TGTGCCAGCAGTTACTCGAGGCTGGGGTCCAACTATGGCTACACCTTC.

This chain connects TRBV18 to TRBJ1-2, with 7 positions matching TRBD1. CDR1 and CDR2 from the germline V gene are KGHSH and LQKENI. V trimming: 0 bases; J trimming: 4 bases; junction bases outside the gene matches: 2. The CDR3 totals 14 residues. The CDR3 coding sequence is TGTGCCAGCTCACCACCGACAGGGACCTATGGCTACACCTTC. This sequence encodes CASSPPTGTYGYTF. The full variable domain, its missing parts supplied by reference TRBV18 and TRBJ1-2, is NAGVMQNPRHLVRRRGQEARLRCSPMKGHSHVYWYRQLPEEGLKFMVYLQKENIIDESGMPKERFSAEFPKEGPSILRIQQVVRGDSAAYFCASSPPTGTYGYTFGSGTRLTVV.

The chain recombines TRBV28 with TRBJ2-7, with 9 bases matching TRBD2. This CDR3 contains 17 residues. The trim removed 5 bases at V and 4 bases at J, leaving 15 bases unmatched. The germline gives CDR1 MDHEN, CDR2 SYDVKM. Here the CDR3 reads CASSITIWREGRYEQYF. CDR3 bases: TGTGCCAGCAGTATAACTATTTGGCGGGAGGGCCGGTACGAGCAGTACTTC.

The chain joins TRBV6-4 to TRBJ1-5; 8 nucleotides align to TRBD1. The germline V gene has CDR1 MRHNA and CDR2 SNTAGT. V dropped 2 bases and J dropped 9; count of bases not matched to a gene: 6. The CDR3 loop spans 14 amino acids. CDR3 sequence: CASSDGTGPRPQHF. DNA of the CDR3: TGTGCCAGCAGTGACGGGACAGGCCCCCGGCCCCAGCATTTT.

The CDR3 protein is CASSPGLEGNQPQHF. Here the CDR3 DNA reads TGTGCCAGCTCACCAGGGTTGGAGGGAAATCAGCCCCAGCATTTT. The chain is built from TRBV18 and TRBJ1-5; D not resolved. Germline V gives CDR1 KGHSH, CDR2 LQKENI. The V end was cut by 2 bases, the J end by 4 bases, with 12 bases between. The CDR3 is made up of 15 amino acids.

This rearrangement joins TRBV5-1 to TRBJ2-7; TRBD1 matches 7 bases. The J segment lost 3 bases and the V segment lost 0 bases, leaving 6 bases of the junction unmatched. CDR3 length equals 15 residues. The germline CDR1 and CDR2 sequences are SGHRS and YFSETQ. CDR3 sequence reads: CASSLGQGVDYEQYF. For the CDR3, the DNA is TGCGCCAGCAGCTTGGGGCAGGGGGTTGACTACGAGCAGTACTTC.

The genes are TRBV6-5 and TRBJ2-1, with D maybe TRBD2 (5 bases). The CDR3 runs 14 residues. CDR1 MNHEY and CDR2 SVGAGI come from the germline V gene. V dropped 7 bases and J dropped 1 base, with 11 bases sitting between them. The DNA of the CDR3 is TGTGCCAGCAAACTAGGTTATTCCTACAATGAGCAGTTCTTC. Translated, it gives CASKLGYSYNEQFF.

The CDR3 DNA reads TGTGCCAGCAGCCAAGGAAGGGGCTGGGGCCTCTTACGTACGCAGTATTTT. Protein: CASSQGRGWGLLRTQYF. The gene calls are TRBV7-2 and TRBJ2-3; D is perhaps TRBD1 (5 bases). The CDR3 has 17 amino acids. The V gene lost 5 bases and the J gene lost 8 bases, with 26 bases spanning the gap. The germline CDR1 and CDR2 sequences are SGHTA and FQGNSA.

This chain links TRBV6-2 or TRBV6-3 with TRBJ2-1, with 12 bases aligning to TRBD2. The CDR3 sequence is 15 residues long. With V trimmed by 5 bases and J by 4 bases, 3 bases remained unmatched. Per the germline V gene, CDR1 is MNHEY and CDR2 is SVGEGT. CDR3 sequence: CASSHTSGGYNEQFF. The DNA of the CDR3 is TGTGCCAGCAGTCATACTAGCGGGGGGTACAATGAGCAGTTCTTC.

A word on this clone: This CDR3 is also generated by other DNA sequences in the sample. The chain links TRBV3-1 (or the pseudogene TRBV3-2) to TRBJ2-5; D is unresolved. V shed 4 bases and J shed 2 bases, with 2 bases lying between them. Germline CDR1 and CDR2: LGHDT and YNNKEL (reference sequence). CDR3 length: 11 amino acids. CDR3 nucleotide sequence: TGTGCCAGCAGCCTGCAAGAGACCCAGTACTTC. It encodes CASSLQETQYF.

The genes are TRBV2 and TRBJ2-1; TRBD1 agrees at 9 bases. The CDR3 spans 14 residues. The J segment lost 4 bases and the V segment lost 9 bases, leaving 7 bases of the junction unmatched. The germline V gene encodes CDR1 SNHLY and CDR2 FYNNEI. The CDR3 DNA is TGTGCCAGTCATCCGGGACAGGGTTACAATGAGCAGTTCTTC. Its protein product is CASHPGQGYNEQFF.

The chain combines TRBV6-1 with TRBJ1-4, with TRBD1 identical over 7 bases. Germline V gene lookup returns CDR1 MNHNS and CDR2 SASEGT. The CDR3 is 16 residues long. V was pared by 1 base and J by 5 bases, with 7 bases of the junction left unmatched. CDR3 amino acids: CASSEGRGGTNEKLFF. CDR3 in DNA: TGTGCCAGCAGTGAAGGCAGGGGGGGAACAAATGAAAAACTGTTTTTT.

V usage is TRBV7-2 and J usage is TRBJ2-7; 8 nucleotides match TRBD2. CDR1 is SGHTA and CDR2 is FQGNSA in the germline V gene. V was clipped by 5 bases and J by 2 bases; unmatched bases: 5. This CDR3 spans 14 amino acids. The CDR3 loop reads CASSVTSDPYEQYF. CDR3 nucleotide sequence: TGTGCCAGCAGCGTGACTAGCGACCCCTACGAGCAGTACTTC.